The 26 T cell receptor beta chains given below trace back to one sample, sequenced in a study of Graves' ophthalmopathy and Graves' hyperthyroidism (dated by TCRdb to 2016 to 2019). The sequencer was an Illumina HiSeq 2000. TCR beta CDR3 regions were amplified from RNA transcripts for repertoire sequencing. The first round of RT-PCR was done with HTBI primers and the Qiagen OneStep RT-PCR kit, and was followed by a second round of multiplex PCR, then size selection and purification. TCRdb reprocessed the public reads (quality trimming at Q25 with fastp, clone calling with MiXCR) and kept in-frame beta chains. Rows matching on CDR3 protein sequence are summarized as one entry with the most common DNA and genes. The sample has 40,000 or so distinct CDR3 sequences on record, 50% of them singletons. The ten largest account for roughly 24% of the sample. The sequencing input was peripheral blood. Receptors originate from an adult woman with stable Graves' hyperthyroidism.

This clonotype has ten or more counts. J is TRBJ2-7 and V is TRBV2, with TRBD1 matching over 9 bases. The CDR3 runs 14 residues. The V segment lost 6 bases and the J segment 6 bases; nucleotides outside the gene matches: 9. Germline CDR1 is SNHLY and CDR2 is FYNNEI. The CDR3 here is CASSKGQGVVEQYF. In DNA, the CDR3 is TGTGCCAGCAGCAAGGGACAGGGAGTTGTCGAGCAGTACTTC.

The chain links TRBV20-1 to TRBJ2-7, with TRBD1 identical over 9 bases. CDR1 is DFQATT, CDR2 SNEGSKA, per germline (reference sequence). This CDR3 has 13 residues. The trim removed 5 bases at V and 5 bases at J, leaving 7 bases unmatched. The CDR3 DNA reads as TGCAGTGCTCTCCGGGACAGGGTTAACGAGCAGTACTTC. It translates to CSALRDRVNEQYF.

This chain connects TRBV25-1 to TRBJ1-3; D possibly corresponds to TRBD1 (5 bases). V lost 1 base and J 0 bases, leaving 7 bases between the germline ends. Germline V gives CDR1 MGHDK, CDR2 SYGVNS. This CDR3 comprises 15 residues. CDR3 protein: CASSEWGSSGNTIYF. CDR3 DNA sequence: TGTGCCAGCAGTGAATGGGGCAGCTCTGGAAACACCATATATTTT. Together with reference TRBV25-1 and TRBJ1-3, the CDR3 gives the full variable domain: EADIYQTPRYLVIGTGKKITLECSQTMGHDKMYWYQQDPGMELHLIHYSYGVNSTEKGDLSSESTVSRIRTEHFPLTLESARPSHTSQYLCASSEWGSSGNTIYFGEGSWLTVV.

The chain has TRBV29-1 and TRBJ1-5; D is undetermined. Germline assignment: CDR1 SQVTM and CDR2 ANQGSEA. Trimming stripped 0 bases from V and 11 bases from J, with 20 bases between. The CDR3 spans 15 residues. The CDR3 loop is CSVEDLLGRRETQHF. Written as DNA, the CDR3 is TGCAGCGTTGAAGATCTTCTCGGCAGGCGAGAGACCCAGCATTTT.

The CDR3 DNA is TGTGCCATCAGTACGACTGGAAGACTAGCGGGAGTCGCAGATACGCAGTATTTT. Translation: CAISTTGRLAGVADTQYF. This chain uses TRBV10-3 with TRBJ2-3, with TRBD2 matching 12 bases. V lost 5 bases, J lost 4 bases, and 13 bases stayed unmatched. Germline V gives CDR1 ENHRY, CDR2 SYGVKD. The CDR3 sequence is 18 residues long.

This clonotype was detected many times. For the CDR3, the DNA is TGCAGTGCTAGAGTCCCCGGACAGGGTGGGGAGACCCAGTACTTC. It encodes CSARVPGQGGETQYF. The chain employs TRBV20-1 and TRBJ2-5; 8 nucleotides line up with TRBD1. CDR1 DFQATT and CDR2 SNEGSKA come from the germline V gene (reference sequence). This CDR3 has 15 residues. Trimming cost V 1 base and J 5 bases; bases outside gene matches: 9.

This chain connects TRBV10-2 to TRBJ1-5, with 7 bases aligning to TRBD1. The CDR3 consists of 13 residues. Germline V gene lookup returns CDR1 WSHSY and CDR2 SAAADI. J gave up 5 bases and V 4 bases, and 2 bases lay outside the gene matches. The CDR3 sequence: CASSGQGDQPQHF. CDR3 nucleotides: TGCGCCAGCAGTGGACAGGGAGATCAGCCCCAGCATTTT.

This clonotype was counted at least ten times. The CDR3 bases are TGTGCCTGTTTACAGGGGGCGAACTATAATTCACCCCTCCACTTT. It is translated as CACLQGANYNSPLHF. V usage is TRBV30 and J usage is TRBJ1-6; 9 positions agree with TRBD1. This CDR3 has 15 residues. From germline, CDR1 is GTSNPN and CDR2 SVGIG (reference sequence). With V trimmed by 6 bases and J by 3 bases, 6 bases remained unmatched.

This clonotype was seen many times. The genes are TRBV5-1 and TRBJ1-5, with TRBD1 matching over 10 bases. CDR1 is SGHRS, CDR2 YFSETQ, per germline. V lost 2 bases to trimming and J lost 7 bases; unmatched junction nucleotides: 3. The CDR3 has 14 residues. The CDR3 here is CASSFGQGGQPQHF. The CDR3 DNA is TGCGCCAGCAGCTTCGGACAGGGGGGACAGCCCCAGCATTTT. The full variable domain, rest sourced from reference TRBV5-1 and TRBJ1-5, is KAGVTQTPRYLIKTRGQQVTLSCSPISGHRSVSWYQQTPGQGLQFLFEYFSETQRNKGNFPGRFSGRQFSNSRSEMNVSTLELGDSALYLCASSFGQGGQPQHFGDGTRLSIL.

This clonotype came up a few times. V is TRBV7-9 and J is TRBJ2-7, with 13 bases lining up with TRBD2. The length of the CDR3 is 15 residues. Unmatched junction bases numbered 7, after V lost 5 bases and J lost 6 bases. In germline, CDR1 is SEHNR, CDR2 FQNEAQ (reference sequence). The CDR3 DNA reads as TGTGCCAGCAGCCCCAGGACTAGCGGGGGACGCGAGCAGTACTTC. Encoded protein: CASSPRTSGGREQYF.

The sample holds many counts of this clonotype. The chain uses TRBV25-1 and TRBJ2-5, with 15 nucleotides matching TRBD2. The CDR3 totals 14 residues. V gave up 8 bases and J gave up 5 bases; unmatched junction bases: 3. Germline loops: CDR1 MGHDK, CDR2 SYGVNS. Written as DNA, the CDR3 is TGTGCCAGCTCCGGGACTAGCGGGAGGGAGACCCAGTACTTC. Translated, it gives CASSGTSGRETQYF.

V gene TRBV12-3 or TRBV12-4 combines with J gene TRBJ2-7; no clear D gene. The CDR3 sequence is 17 residues long. The V end lost 6 bases, the J end lost 1 base, and 22 bases lay between the germline ends. The CDR3 coding sequence is TGTGCCAGCAGCCCCCACCCAGGCATCCAACAATCCTACGAGCAGTACTTC. Translation: CASSPHPGIQQSYEQYF.

The CDR3 nucleotides are TGTGCCATCAGAGGACCGGGGAGGTCCCTTCTTAGCAATCAGCCCCAGCATTTT. Amino acids: CAIRGPGRSLLSNQPQHF. This chain uses TRBV10-3 with TRBJ1-5, with D hard to call. The CDR3 loop spans 18 amino acids. V gave up 6 bases and J gave up 0 bases, with 21 bases separating them. Looked up from germline, CDR1 is ENHRY and CDR2 is SYGVKD.

The chain carries TRBV7-3 and TRBJ1-2; 8 nucleotides align to TRBD1. The germline V gene encodes CDR1 SGHTA and CDR2 FQGTGA. The ends lost 1 base at V and 8 bases at J; junction bases unmatched: 3. This CDR3 comprises 13 residues. The CDR3 DNA is TGTGCCAGCAGCTTAAGGCAGGGGGCAGGCTACACCTTC. Its protein is CASSLRQGAGYTF.

This clonotype is medium-sized within its sample. In DNA form, the CDR3 reads TGTGCCAGCAGCGGAGCGACAGGGACGGAAGCTTTCTTT. Its translation: CASSGATGTEAFF. The rearrangement uses TRBV11-2 and TRBJ1-1; TRBD1 matches 7 bases. CDR1 is SGHAT and CDR2 is FQNNGV in the germline V gene. With V trimmed by 5 bases and J by 8 bases, 8 bases remained unmatched. The CDR3 has 13 amino acids. The complete variable domain, with remaining parts taken from reference TRBV11-2 and TRBJ1-1, reads EAGVAQSPRYKIIEKRQSVAFWCNPISGHATLYWYQQILGQGPKLLIQFQNNGVVDDSQLPKDRFSAERLKGVDSTLKIQPAKLEDSAVYLCASSGATGTEAFFGQGTRLTVV.

This clonotype showed up many times. The gene calls are TRBV4-1 and TRBJ1-1; D is unclear. V was clipped by 4 bases and J by 2 bases, with 8 bases between them. The CDR3 length is 13 residues. From germline, CDR1 is MGHRA and CDR2 YSYEKL. CDR3 in DNA: TGCGCCAGCAGCCCCCGGATCAACACTGAAGCTTTCTTT. Its translation is CASSPRINTEAFF.

This clonotype has a count of ten or more. The rearrangement joins TRBV24-1 to TRBJ2-5; tentatively, D is TRBD1 (6 bases). The CDR3 is 14 amino acids. V was trimmed by 3 bases and J by 5 bases, leaving 12 bases between them. Per the germline V gene, CDR1 is KGHDR and CDR2 is SFDVKD. The CDR3: CATSDPTGTETQYF. The CDR3, as DNA: TGTGCCACCAGTGATCCCACAGGGACGGAGACCCAGTACTTC.

In its sample, this clonotype was seen many times. Given a much more abundant clone one base away, this may be a read error. CDR3 sequence (DNA): TGTGCCAGCAGCTTTGCACGGGGCCCTGAAGCTTCCTTT. Protein sequence: CASSFARGPEASF. V gene TRBV5-6 combines with J gene TRBJ1-1; D may be TRBD1 (5 bases). CDR1 SGHDT and CDR2 YYEEEE come from the germline V gene. This CDR3 is built from 13 residues. The whole variable domain, filled in from reference TRBV5-6 and TRBJ1-1, reads DAGVTQSPTHLIKTRGQQVTLRCSPKSGHDTVSWYQQALGQGPQFIFQYYEEEERQRGNFPDRFSGHQFPNYSSELNVNALLLGDSALYLCASSFARGPEASFGQGTRLTVV.

V is TRBV4-1 and J is TRBJ1-2, with 8 positions matching TRBD1. The junction had 3 bases not matched to a gene; V was cut back by 0 bases and J by 3 bases. The CDR3 is made up of 15 amino acids. Germline values: CDR1 MGHRA, CDR2 YSYEKL. The CDR3 spells CASSQEYRGDYGYTF. The DNA for the CDR3 is TGCGCCAGCAGCCAAGAGTACAGGGGGGACTATGGCTACACCTTC.

This clonotype was counted ten times or more. This chain uses TRBV28 with TRBJ2-7, with 8 bases matching TRBD2. V trimming: 0 bases; J trimming: 2 bases; junction bases outside the gene matches: 6. Germline CDR1 reads MDHEN; CDR2 reads SYDVKM. There are 16 residues in the CDR3. The CDR3 DNA is TGTGCCAGCAGTTTATGGGAGGTCGGGAGGGCCTACGAGCAGTACTTC. It translates to CASSLWEVGRAYEQYF.

This clonotype was observed many times. The chain uses TRBV9 and TRBJ2-3; no firm D call. In germline, CDR1 is SGDLS, CDR2 YYNGEE. This CDR3 contains 14 residues. The V end was cut by 0 bases, the J end by 2 bases, with 7 bases between. The CDR3 DNA sequence: TGTGCCAGCAGCGTAGATGCATTCACAGATACGCAGTATTTT. It translates to CASSVDAFTDTQYF.

This sequence joins TRBV20-1 and TRBJ2-7; tentatively, D is TRBD1 or TRBD2 (6 bases each). CDR3 size: 13 residues. The germline gives CDR1 DFQATT, CDR2 SNEGSKA (reference sequence). Trimming stripped 0 bases from V and 6 bases from J, with 12 bases between. The DNA of the CDR3 is TGCAGTGCTAGAGATCTTGGAGGGGGCGAGCAGTACTTC. Translating it yields CSARDLGGGEQYF.

The table lists this clonotype with many counts. The chain uses TRBV20-1 and TRBJ2-5; a weak D match, TRBD1 (6 bases). V was trimmed by 6 bases and J by 5 bases, leaving 19 bases between them. This CDR3 is 14 amino acids long. Germline V CDR1 and CDR2: DFQATT, SNEGSKA (reference sequence). CDR3 bases: TGCAGTGCGAGCAAAATACAGGGTTTGGAGACCCAGTACTTC. The encoded protein is CSASKIQGLETQYF.

This clonotype appeared a single time. The CDR3 DNA reads as TGTGCCACCAGCGGGACAGGGGGCGAGCAGTACTTC. It is translated as CATSGTGGEQYF. The chain joins TRBV24-1 to TRBJ2-7; 11 positions agree with TRBD1. The CDR3 spans 12 residues. V was pared by 7 bases and J by 6 bases, with 1 base of the junction left unmatched. CDR1 and CDR2 from the germline V gene are KGHDR and SFDVKD.

This clonotype was observed at least ten times. This chain uses TRBV2 with TRBJ1-1; D remains unclear. V lost 2 bases to trimming and J lost 2 bases, with 12 bases between them. Germline CDR1 SNHLY, CDR2 FYNNEI. The CDR3 contains 15 residues. CDR3 DNA sequence: TGTGCCAGCAGTGAAAGAGGGCAGATTAACACTGAAGCTTTCTTT. Amino acid sequence: CASSERGQINTEAFF. The whole variable domain, filled in from reference TRBV2 and TRBJ1-1, reads EPEVTQTPSHQVTQMGQEVILRCVPISNHLYFYWYRQILGQKVEFLVSFYNNEISEKSEIFDDQFSVERPDGSNFTLKIRSTKLEDSAMYFCASSERGQINTEAFFGQGTRLTVV.

There are many counts of this clonotype. The chain uses TRBV6-5 and TRBJ2-2; the match to TRBD1 covers 7 bases. Germline V gene lookup returns CDR1 MNHEY and CDR2 SVGAGI. Trimming at V came to 0 bases and at J to 5 bases, leaving 3 bases not matched to a gene. The CDR3 loop spans 15 amino acids. The CDR3 is CASSYSAGGTGELFF. CDR3 in DNA: TGTGCCAGCAGTTACTCGGCAGGGGGAACCGGGGAGCTGTTTTTT.